The 21 T cell receptor beta chains below come from one sample, sequenced in a study of blood T cell repertoires in COVID-19. Sequencing was performed with immunoSEQ multiplex PCR; in TCRdb, only in-frame clones are kept and a portion is missing. The sample has roughly 400,000 clones, roughly 84% seen once. The sequencing input was PBMCs or T cells enriched from blood (not recorded which). These receptors all come from a woman between 18 and 29 years old who had been exposed to COVID-19.

The genes are TRBV6-2 or TRBV6-3 and TRBJ2-3; a weak D match, TRBD2 (6 bases). With 2 bases removed from V and 1 base from J, the gap between germline ends came to 13 bases. The CDR3 is 16 residues long. CDR1 and CDR2 from the germline V gene are MNHEY and SVGEGT. The CDR3 coding sequence is TGTGCCAGCAGTTACGAGCTAGCGTTTGGCACAGATACGCAGTATTTT. It codes for CASSYELAFGTDTQYF.

The rearrangement uses TRBV12-3 or TRBV12-4 and TRBJ2-7; D remains unclear. CDR3 size: 13 residues. Trimming cost V 6 bases and J 2 bases, with 11 bases left between them. The CDR3: CASRMESAYEQYF. The CDR3 nucleotides are TGTGCCAGCAGAATGGAGAGTGCCTACGAGCAGTACTTC.

The chain has TRBV5-1 and TRBJ2-4, with 9 positions matching TRBD1. Unmatched junction bases numbered 11, after V lost 1 base and J lost 9 bases. Germline V gene sequence: CDR1 SGHRS, CDR2 YFSETQ. The CDR3 has 16 residues. The CDR3 reads CASSLKTPGQGGIQYF. The CDR3 coding sequence is TGCGCCAGCAGCTTGAAGACGCCGGGACAGGGCGGCATTCAGTACTTC.

The chain recombines TRBV30 with TRBJ1-4, with D tentatively TRBD1 (5 bases). Trimming took off 4 bases at V and 3 bases at J, with 12 bases between the two ends. Germline CDR1 GTSNPN, CDR2 SVGIG (reference sequence). The CDR3 covers 14 residues. CDR3 in DNA: TGTGCCTGGAAAAGGGGTTTGGCTAATGAAAAACTGTTTTTT. As protein: CAWKRGLANEKLFF. The whole variable domain, filled in from reference TRBV30 and TRBJ1-4, reads SQTIHQWPATLVQPVGSPLSLECTVEGTSNPNLYWYRQAAGRGLQLLFYSVGIGQISSEVPQNLSASRPQDRQFILSSKKLLLSDSGFYLCAWKRGLANEKLFFGSGTQLSVL.

The rearrangement uses TRBV14 and TRBJ2-3; TRBD1 agrees at 10 bases. V lost 4 bases and J lost 4; bases outside the gene matches: 8. There are 16 residues in the CDR3. Germline CDR1 is SGHDN and CDR2 is FVKESK. The CDR3 sequence is CASSRGGTGVADTQYF. The CDR3 DNA reads TGTGCCAGCAGCCGAGGAGGGACAGGGGTGGCAGATACGCAGTATTTT.

This clone was detected a few times. J is TRBJ1-2 and V is TRBV29-1; TRBD1 matches 7 bases. The J segment lost 0 bases and the V segment lost 3 bases, leaving 10 bases of the junction unmatched. The CDR3 contains 16 residues. Germline CDR1 SQVTM, CDR2 ANQGSEA. The CDR3 bases are TGCAGCGTTGAGGGGGGATCCGGGACAGCTAACTATGGCTACACCTTC. Amino acids: CSVEGGSGTANYGYTF.

This sequence joins TRBV13 and TRBJ2-3; 10 nucleotides agree with TRBD1. Germline CDR1 and CDR2: PRHDT and FYEKMQ (reference sequence). V lost 4 bases to trimming and J lost 3 bases; unmatched junction nucleotides: 13. The CDR3 covers 18 residues. CDR3 sequence (DNA): TGTGCCAGCAGCTGGGGTGGGGACGACAGGGGGCATACAGATACGCAGTATTTT. Translation: CASSWGGDDRGHTDTQYF. The variable domain in full, with the rest retrieved from reference TRBV13 and TRBJ2-3, is AAGVIQSPRHLIKEKRETATLKCYPIPRHDTVYWYQQGPGQDPQFLISFYEKMQSDKGSIPDRFSAQQFSDYHSELNMSSLELGDSALYFCASSWGGDDRGHTDTQYFGPGTRLTVL.

This clone showed up just a few times. The DNA for the CDR3 is TGTGCCAGCAGCTTGGAACATATTTCTGGAAACACCATATATTTT. Its translation: CASSLEHISGNTIYF. This sequence joins TRBV5-5 and TRBJ1-3; D gene unclear. This CDR3 spans 15 amino acids. V lost 0 bases, J lost 1 base, and 8 bases lay in between. Germline V CDR1 and CDR2: SGHKS, YYEKEE (reference sequence).

This clone showed up just once. This chain uses TRBV5-4 with TRBJ2-3; 11 bases line up with TRBD2. With 4 bases clipped from V and 10 bases from J, the junction kept 8 bases outside the gene matches. The CDR3 is 14 amino acids. The germline gives CDR1 SGHNT, CDR2 YYREEE (reference sequence). In nucleotides, the CDR3 is TGTGCCAGCAGCACTAGCGGGGGCCTCGGGGCGCAGTATTTT. Amino acids: CASSTSGGLGAQYF. The variable domain in full, completed from reference TRBV5-4 and TRBJ2-3, reads ETGVTQSPTHLIKTRGQQVTLRCSSQSGHNTVSWYQQALGQGPQFIFQYYREEENGRGNFPPRFSGLQFPNYSSELNVNALELDDSALYLCASSTSGGLGAQYFGPGTRLTVL.

The chain couples TRBV5-4 to TRBJ1-1, with D perhaps matching TRBD1 (6 bases). Germline V CDR1 and CDR2: SGHNT, YYREEE (reference sequence). The germline V and J ends were trimmed by 5 bases and 1 base, with 9 bases remaining between them. The CDR3 contains 13 residues. The CDR3 region has the DNA TGTGCCAGCAGTCAGGGGTCGAACACTGAAGCTTTCTTT. This sequence encodes CASSQGSNTEAFF.

Concerning this clone: Other DNA sequences in the sample encode the same CDR3. This chain links TRBV28 with TRBJ1-2, with TRBD1 as a possible D gene (5 bases). Germline CDR1 and CDR2: MDHEN and SYDVKM. Trimming took off 5 bases at V and 4 bases at J, with 8 bases between the two ends. The CDR3 consists of 12 residues. The CDR3 region is CASSPGLYGYTF. CDR3 sequence (DNA): TGTGCCAGCAGTCCAGGGCTCTATGGCTACACCTTC.

This chain connects TRBV19 to TRBJ2-7; 9 bases line up with TRBD2. The CDR3 totals 14 residues. V lost 7 bases, J lost 2 bases, and 6 bases stayed unmatched. The germline CDR1 and CDR2 sequences are LNHDA and SQIVND (reference sequence). The CDR3 DNA is TGTGCCAGTATGTTGACTAGCGGCACCTACGAGCAGTACTTC. Translated, it gives CASMLTSGTYEQYF.

In DNA form, the CDR3 reads TGCAGTGCTAGTTATGGGGGGGAGGCCACTGAAGCTTTCTTT. Its protein is CSASYGGEATEAFF. The chain uses TRBV20-1 and TRBJ1-1, with D possibly TRBD1 on 5 matching bases. There are 14 residues in the CDR3. CDR1 and CDR2 from the germline V gene are DFQATT and SNEGSKA (reference sequence). With 3 bases removed from V and 4 bases from J, the gap between germline ends came to 15 bases.

The V gene is TRBV9, the J gene TRBJ1-5, with 7 bases aligning to TRBD1. V lost 3 bases to trimming and J lost 5 bases; unmatched junction nucleotides: 8. Germline CDR1 is SGDLS and CDR2 is YYNGEE. This CDR3 region has 15 residues. The CDR3 sequence is CASSATGNGYQPQHF. The CDR3 DNA reads as TGTGCCAGCAGCGCGACAGGGAACGGGTATCAGCCCCAGCATTTT. Combining the CDR3 with reference TRBV9 and TRBJ1-5 gives the whole variable domain DSGVTQTPKHLITATGQRVTLRCSPRSGDLSVYWYQQSLDQGLQFLIQYYNGEERAKGNILERFSAQQFPDLHSELNLSSLELGDSALYFCASSATGNGYQPQHFGDGTRLSIL.

This chain links TRBV18 with TRBJ1-1; D possibly corresponds to TRBD1 (5 bases). This CDR3 comprises 14 residues. Per the germline V gene, CDR1 is KGHSH and CDR2 is LQKENI. The V end was cut by 3 bases, the J end by 2 bases, with 10 bases between. In nucleotides, the CDR3 is TGTGCCAGCTCACCTCGGGGGAGTAACACTGAAGCTTTCTTT. Protein product: CASSPRGSNTEAFF.

The CDR3 nucleotides are TGTGCCAGCAGCTTAGGGGGACAGGTGGCTTACGAGCAGTACTTC. As protein: CASSLGGQVAYEQYF. The chain is built from TRBV13 and TRBJ2-7, with 8 bases lining up with TRBD1. V was pared by 0 bases and J by 4 bases, with 5 bases of the junction left unmatched. The CDR3 loop spans 15 amino acids. Germline assignment: CDR1 PRHDT and CDR2 FYEKMQ (reference sequence). Based on the CDR3 plus reference TRBV13 and TRBJ2-7, the full variable domain is AAGVIQSPRHLIKEKRETATLKCYPIPRHDTVYWYQQGPGQDPQFLISFYEKMQSDKGSIPDRFSAQQFSDYHSELNMSSLELGDSALYFCASSLGGQVAYEQYFGPGTRLTVT.

The V and J genes are TRBV5-1 and TRBJ2-5, with 15 bases that match TRBD2. Germline V gives CDR1 SGHRS, CDR2 YFSETQ. The CDR3 loop spans 18 amino acids. V gave up 1 base and J gave up 1 base; unmatched junction bases: 5. CDR3: CASSLFEGLAGGQETQYF. CDR3 in DNA: TGCGCCAGCAGCTTGTTCGAGGGACTAGCGGGAGGCCAAGAGACCCAGTACTTC.

The chain carries TRBV27 and TRBJ2-1, with TRBD2 matching over 11 bases. The length of the CDR3 is 16 residues. The V and J ends lost 4 bases and 1 base, in that order; junction bases with no gene match: 3. Per germline, CDR1 MNHEY and CDR2 SMNVEV (reference sequence). In nucleotides, the CDR3 is TGTGCCAGCAGTTCGACTAGCGGGGTTTCCTACAATGAGCAGTTCTTC. It is translated as CASSSTSGVSYNEQFF.

This clone has a single count. This rearrangement joins TRBV7-2 to TRBJ2-7, with 7 bases identical to TRBD1. The CDR3 is 13 residues long. The trim removed 6 bases at V and 3 bases at J, leaving 5 bases unmatched. Germline-derived CDR1 and CDR2 are SGHTA and FQGNSA. CDR3 amino acids: CASRRTGRYEQYF. The CDR3 DNA follows: TGTGCCAGCAGGCGGACAGGCCGCTACGAGCAGTACTTC.

The V call is TRBV5-6, the J call TRBJ1-5; TRBD1 is a possible D gene (5 bases). Deletions cut 3 bases from V and 4 bases from J, with 11 bases between. CDR3 size: 14 residues. Germline V CDR1 and CDR2: SGHDT, YYEEEE. CDR3 coding DNA: TGTGCCAGCAGCTCGGCCGGGGGGAATCAGCCCCAGCATTTT. Its protein product is CASSSAGGNQPQHF.

The chain has TRBV2 and TRBJ1-2, with 8 bases fitting TRBD1. Trimming cost V 2 bases and J 4 bases; bases outside gene matches: 6. The CDR3 covers 15 residues. CDR1 is SNHLY and CDR2 is FYNNEI in the germline V gene. CDR3 sequence reads: CASSEPGQGSYGYTF. The CDR3 DNA reads as TGTGCCAGCAGTGAACCAGGACAGGGTTCCTATGGCTACACCTTC.